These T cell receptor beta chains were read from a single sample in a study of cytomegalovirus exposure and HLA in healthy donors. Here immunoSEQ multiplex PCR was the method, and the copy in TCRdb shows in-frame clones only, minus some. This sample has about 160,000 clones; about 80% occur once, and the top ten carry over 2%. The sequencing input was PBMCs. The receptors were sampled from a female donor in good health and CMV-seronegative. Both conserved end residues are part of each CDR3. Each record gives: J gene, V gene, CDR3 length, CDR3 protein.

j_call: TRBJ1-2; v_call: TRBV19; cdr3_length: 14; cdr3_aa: CASSTDRGRYGYTF
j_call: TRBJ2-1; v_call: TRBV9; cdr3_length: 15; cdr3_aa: CASSVDRGPYNEQFF
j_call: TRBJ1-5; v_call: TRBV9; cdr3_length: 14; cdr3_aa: CASSEGYSNQPQHF
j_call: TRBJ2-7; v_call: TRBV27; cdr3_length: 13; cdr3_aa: CASSRTGAYEQYF
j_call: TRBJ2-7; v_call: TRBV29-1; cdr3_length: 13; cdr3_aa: CSVSSGVAYEQYF
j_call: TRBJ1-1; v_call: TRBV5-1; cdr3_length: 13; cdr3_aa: CASSSDRGTEAFF
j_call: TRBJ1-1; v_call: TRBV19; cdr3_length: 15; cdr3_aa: CASSIGTGWDTEAFF
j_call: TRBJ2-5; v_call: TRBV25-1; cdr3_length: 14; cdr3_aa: CASSRTSGKETQYF
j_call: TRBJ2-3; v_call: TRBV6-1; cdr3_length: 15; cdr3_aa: CASSRDRGHQDTQYF
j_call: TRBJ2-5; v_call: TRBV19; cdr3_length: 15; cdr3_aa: CASSIIAGNQETQYF
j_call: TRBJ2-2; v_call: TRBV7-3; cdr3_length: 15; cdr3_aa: CASSPRTANTGELFF
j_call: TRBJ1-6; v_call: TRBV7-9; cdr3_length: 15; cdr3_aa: CASSVTQGLGSPLHF
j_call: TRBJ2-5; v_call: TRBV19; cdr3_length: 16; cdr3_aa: CASSGGRSGRQETQYF
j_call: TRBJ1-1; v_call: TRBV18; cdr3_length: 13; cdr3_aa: CASSPDRRAEAFF
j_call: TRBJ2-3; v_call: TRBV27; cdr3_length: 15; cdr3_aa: CASTSRTGGTDTQYF
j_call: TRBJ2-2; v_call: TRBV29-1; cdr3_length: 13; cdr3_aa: CSAWTVNTGELFF
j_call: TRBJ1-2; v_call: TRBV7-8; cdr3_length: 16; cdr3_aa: CASSSRWTAVREGYTF
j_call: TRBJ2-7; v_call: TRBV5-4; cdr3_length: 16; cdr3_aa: CASSFPGTSGSHEQYF
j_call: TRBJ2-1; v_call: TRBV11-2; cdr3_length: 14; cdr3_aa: CASSLEQGRSEQFF
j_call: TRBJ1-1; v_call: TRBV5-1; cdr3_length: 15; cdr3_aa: CASSLETVMNTEAFF
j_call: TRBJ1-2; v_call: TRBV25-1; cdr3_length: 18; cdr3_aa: CASSDPSKGGVGGYGYTF
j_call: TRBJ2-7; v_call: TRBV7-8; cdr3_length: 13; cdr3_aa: CASSLVGLAEQYF